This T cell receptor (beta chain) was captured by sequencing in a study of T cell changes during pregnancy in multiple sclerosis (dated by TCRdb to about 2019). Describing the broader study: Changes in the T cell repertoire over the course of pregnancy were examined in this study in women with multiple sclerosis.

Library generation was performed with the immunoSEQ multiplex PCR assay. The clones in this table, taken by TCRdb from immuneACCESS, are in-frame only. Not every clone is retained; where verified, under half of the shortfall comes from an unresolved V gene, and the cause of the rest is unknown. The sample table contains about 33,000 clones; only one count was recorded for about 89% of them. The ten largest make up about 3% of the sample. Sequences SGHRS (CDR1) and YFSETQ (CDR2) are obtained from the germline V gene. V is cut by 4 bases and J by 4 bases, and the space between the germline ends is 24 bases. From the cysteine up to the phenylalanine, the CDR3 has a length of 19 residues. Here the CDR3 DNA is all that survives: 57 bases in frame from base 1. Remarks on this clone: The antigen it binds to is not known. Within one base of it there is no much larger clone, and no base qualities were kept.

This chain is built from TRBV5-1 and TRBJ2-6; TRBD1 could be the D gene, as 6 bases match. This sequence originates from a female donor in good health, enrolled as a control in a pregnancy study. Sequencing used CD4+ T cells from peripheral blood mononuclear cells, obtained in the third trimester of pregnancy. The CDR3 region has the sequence CASSLPTGQWVTGANVLTF. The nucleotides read TGCGCCAGCAGCCTACCTACAGGGCAGTGGGTTACGGGGGCCAACGTCCTGACTTTC.